The next 2 T cell receptor beta chains were all read from a single sample in a study of technical replicates of blood from several donors. Using immunoSEQ multiplex PCR, the repertoire was profiled, and TCRdb retains in-frame clones only, with some absent. The repertoire holds about 90,000 clones, around 90% seen once, with over 0.2% in the top ten. The sequencing input was T cells isolated from PBMCs. The origin of the receptors is a human donor in good health.

V and J are TRBV29-1 and TRBJ1-1; no reliable D call. This CDR3 spans 14 amino acids. Trimming pared 4 bases from V and 0 bases from J, leaving 12 bases between. Germline CDR1 reads SQVTM; CDR2 reads ANQGSEA. CDR3 amino acids: CSVVRRLMNTEAFF. DNA of the CDR3: TGCAGCGTTGTTCGGAGGTTAATGAACACTGAAGCTTTCTTT. The whole variable domain, remainder taken from reference TRBV29-1 and TRBJ1-1, is SAVISQKPSRDICQRGTSLTIQCQVDSQVTMMFWYRQQPGQSLTLIATANQGSEATYESGFVIDKFPISRPNLTFSTLTVSNMSPEDSSIYLCSVVRRLMNTEAFFGQGTRLTVV.

This chain links TRBV28 with TRBJ2-1; 9 bases map to TRBD2. The CDR3 contains 14 residues. Trimming took 6 bases from V and 7 from J; bases not matched to a gene: 7. Per the germline V gene, CDR1 is MDHEN and CDR2 is SYDVKM. The CDR3 spells CASRPGLALNEQFF. CDR3 bases: TGTGCCAGCAGACCGGGACTAGCCCTGAATGAGCAGTTCTTC.